A single sample is the source of the 31 T cell receptor beta chains below, sequenced in a study of blood T cell repertoires in COVID-19. Sequenced by immunoSEQ multiplex PCR; TCRdb stores in-frame clones only, minus some. The table lists over 200,000 clones, about 88% of them singletons. Sequencing used peripheral blood. The source is a woman in her sixties or seventies with acute or convalescent COVID-19.

The J gene is TRBJ2-7, the V gene TRBV7-2, with D possibly matching TRBD2 (6 bases). Germline CDR1 SGHTA, CDR2 FQGNSA. Trimming pared 5 bases from V and 3 bases from J, leaving 14 bases between. This CDR3 comprises 14 residues. The CDR3 spells CASSKIGLNYEQYF. The CDR3 coding sequence is TGTGCCAGCAGCAAAATAGGACTAAACTACGAGCAGTACTTC.

The chain carries TRBV2 and TRBJ2-3, with TRBD2 identical over 11 bases. The trim removed 7 bases at V and 4 bases at J, leaving 7 bases unmatched. Germline values: CDR1 SNHLY, CDR2 FYNNEI. This CDR3 contains 15 residues. The CDR3 region is CASILLAGASDTQYF. The CDR3 region has the DNA TGTGCCAGCATTTTACTAGCGGGGGCATCAGATACGCAGTATTTT.

This chain links TRBV5-1 with TRBJ1-4; 10 bases are shared with TRBD1. Germline V gene lookup returns CDR1 SGHRS and CDR2 YFSETQ. The V and J ends lost 2 bases and 0 bases, in that order; junction bases with no gene match: 13. The CDR3 is 20 amino acids. The CDR3 DNA is TGCGCCAGCAGCTTCGGGACAGGGGCCCTTACCGACGCAACTAATGAAAAACTGTTTTTT. This translates into CASSFGTGALTDATNEKLFF.

V is TRBV6-5 and J is TRBJ1-4; TRBD1 matches at 9 bases. Germline lookup yields CDR1 MNHEY and CDR2 SVGAGI. V shed 5 bases and J 10 bases; nucleotides not matched to a gene: 11. The CDR3 totals 15 residues. In DNA, the CDR3 is TGTGCCAGCAGTCCAAGCGGGACAGGGATCGGAAAACTGTTTTTT. This codes for CASSPSGTGIGKLFF.

As DNA, the CDR3 is TGTGCCAGCAGTATCCCGCAGGGGGTTAGCTATGGCTACACCTTC. Translation: CASSIPQGVSYGYTF. The rearrangement uses TRBV6-5 and TRBJ1-2; TRBD1 agrees at 7 bases. This CDR3 has 15 residues. Germline V gives CDR1 MNHEY, CDR2 SVGAGI. V gave up 5 bases and J gave up 4 bases; unmatched junction bases: 10.

The chain combines TRBV12-3 or TRBV12-4 with TRBJ2-2; possible D gene TRBD1, 5 bases. The CDR3 consists of 13 residues. The V gene lost 6 bases and the J gene lost 0 bases, with 5 bases spanning the gap. As DNA, the CDR3 is TGTGCCAGCAGGACAGCGAACACCGGGGAGCTGTTTTTT. Translated, it gives CASRTANTGELFF.

The V gene is TRBV9, the J gene TRBJ1-4; tentative D call: TRBD1 (5 bases). The germline CDR1 and CDR2 sequences are SGDLS and YYNGEE. The V gene lost 4 bases and the J gene lost 0 bases, with 10 bases spanning the gap. The CDR3 contains 15 residues. CDR3 DNA: TGTGCCAGCAGCCGACAGCCGGCAACTAATGAAAAACTGTTTTTT. Protein product: CASSRQPATNEKLFF. Drawing the rest from reference TRBV9 and TRBJ1-4, the complete variable domain is DSGVTQTPKHLITATGQRVTLRCSPRSGDLSVYWYQQSLDQGLQFLIQYYNGEERAKGNILERFSAQQFPDLHSELNLSSLELGDSALYFCASSRQPATNEKLFFGSGTQLSVL.

The rearrangement uses TRBV7-2 and TRBJ1-6; D uncertain. The germline V and J ends were trimmed by 1 base and 9 bases, with 4 bases remaining between them. The CDR3 has 12 amino acids. Germline CDR1 is SGHTA and CDR2 is FQGNSA. CDR3 in DNA: TGTGCCAGCAGCTTAGTCAGTTCACCCCTCCACTTT. It encodes CASSLVSSPLHF.

CDR3 coding DNA: TGTGCCAGTAGTCCACCGGGACAGGGCACCGGGGAGCTGTTTTTT. This translates into CASSPPGQGTGELFF. The rearrangement joins TRBV19 to TRBJ2-2, with TRBD1 identical over 9 bases. Germline loops: CDR1 LNHDA, CDR2 SQIVND (reference sequence). This CDR3 has 15 residues. V was clipped by 5 bases and J by 4 bases; unmatched bases: 5. Full variable domain (remainder filled in from reference TRBV19 and TRBJ2-2): DGGITQSPKYLFRKEGQNVTLSCEQNLNHDAMYWYRQDPGQGLRLIYYSQIVNDFQKGDIAEGYSVSREKKESFPLTVTSAQKNPTAFYLCASSPPGQGTGELFFGEGSRLTVL.

The chain is built from TRBV19 and TRBJ1-2, with D perhaps matching TRBD1 (6 bases). Germline values: CDR1 LNHDA, CDR2 SQIVND (reference sequence). Trimming removed 7 bases from V and 0 bases from J, with 12 bases in between. There are 14 residues in the CDR3. The CDR3 sequence is CASTLTGSNYGYTF. CDR3 DNA: TGTGCCAGTACCCTAACAGGGTCTAACTATGGCTACACCTTC.

Concerning this clone itself: The junction differs from germline at one of its ends, possibly a read error. V is TRBV19 and J is TRBJ2-7, with 8 nucleotides matching TRBD1. Germline V gene sequence: CDR1 LNHDA, CDR2 SQIVND (reference sequence). The CDR3 extends over 12 amino acids. In DNA, the CDR3 is TGTGCCAGTAGTCACAACAGGGGGGCGCCCCACTTC. This codes for CASSHNRGAPHF.

This clone was counted once. The chain is built from TRBV6-6 and TRBJ1-5; possibly TRBD1 for D (5 bases). CDR1 and CDR2 (germline): MNHNY, SVGAGI (reference sequence). There are 14 residues in the CDR3. The V gene lost 6 bases and the J gene lost 6 bases, with 15 bases spanning the gap. The CDR3 bases are TGTGCCAGCAGAAACGGGGGAGTGGTTCAGCCCCAGCATTTT. Translating gives CASRNGGVVQPQHF.

The chain uses TRBV3-1 (or the pseudogene TRBV3-2) and TRBJ2-1; tentatively, D is TRBD2 (7 bases). CDR1 and CDR2 (germline): LGHDT, YNNKEL (reference sequence). The V and J ends lost 0 bases and 8 bases respectively, with 14 bases between them. The CDR3 length is 15 residues. CDR3 nucleotides: TGTGCCAGCAGCCAAGAGTTGCGGGGGCTCCATGAGCAGTTCTTC. It is translated as CASSQELRGLHEQFF.

The V and J genes are TRBV6-5 and TRBJ1-1; unclear D gene. The V end lost 6 bases, the J end lost 0 bases, and 8 bases lay between the germline ends. Germline loops: CDR1 MNHEY, CDR2 SVGAGI. The CDR3 has 13 residues. The CDR3 loop reads CASRRIMNTEAFF. The CDR3 DNA reads as TGTGCCAGCAGGAGGATCATGAACACTGAAGCTTTCTTT.

This chain connects TRBV3-1 (or the pseudogene TRBV3-2) to TRBJ1-1; D unclear. Per the germline V gene, CDR1 is LGHDT and CDR2 is YNNKEL (reference sequence). Trimming cost V 4 bases and J 7 bases, with 16 bases left between them. The CDR3 contains 14 residues. The DNA of the CDR3 is TGTGCCAGCAGCCCCCTAGTCGATTCGGGTGAAGCTTTCTTT. Protein: CASSPLVDSGEAFF.

The chain links TRBV11-2 to TRBJ1-1, with 9 bases identical to TRBD1. In germline, CDR1 is SGHAT, CDR2 FQNNGV. Trimming at V came to 5 bases and at J to 0 bases, leaving 4 bases not matched to a gene. The CDR3 runs to 15 residues. In DNA, the CDR3 is TGTGCCAGCAGCCCGAGACAGGGGGTGAACACTGAAGCTTTCTTT. This sequence encodes CASSPRQGVNTEAFF. The full variable domain, its missing parts supplied by reference TRBV11-2 and TRBJ1-1, is EAGVAQSPRYKIIEKRQSVAFWCNPISGHATLYWYQQILGQGPKLLIQFQNNGVVDDSQLPKDRFSAERLKGVDSTLKIQPAKLEDSAVYLCASSPRQGVNTEAFFGQGTRLTVV.

The V and J genes are TRBV7-9 and TRBJ2-1; 11 bases are shared with TRBD2. CDR1 is SEHNR, CDR2 FQNEAQ, per germline (reference sequence). J was trimmed by 2 bases and V by 4 bases; bases with no gene match: 13. CDR3 length: 19 residues. The CDR3 DNA is TGTGCCAGCAGCTCGCGCCGAGCCGGGACTAGCGGAGCCTACAATGAGCAGTTCTTC. Encoded protein: CASSSRRAGTSGAYNEQFF.

The chain employs TRBV7-9 and TRBJ1-3; D remains unclear. Between the trimmed V and J ends, which lost 6 bases and 8 bases, there was a span of 8 bases. The CDR3 is 11 residues long. Per germline, CDR1 SEHNR and CDR2 FQNEAQ (reference sequence). The CDR3 bases are TGTGCCAGCAGTCCTTTAGACACCATATATTTT. Encoded protein: CASSPLDTIYF.

This clone was detected only a few times. The chain has TRBV2 and TRBJ1-6; D remains unclear. CDR3 length equals 15 residues. The germline gives CDR1 SNHLY, CDR2 FYNNEI. The ends were cut back, 10 bases at V and 0 bases at J, with 13 bases in the middle. This CDR3 reads CAIPDGSSYNSPLHF. The CDR3, as DNA: TGTGCCATACCCGATGGGAGCTCCTATAATTCACCCCTCCACTTT.

The chain carries TRBV5-8 and TRBJ2-2, with 9 bases aligning to TRBD1. CDR1 and CDR2 (germline): SGHTS, YDEGEE. Trimming cost V 3 bases and J 4 bases; bases outside gene matches: 4. The CDR3 is 15 residues long. CDR3 sequence: CASSWTGVSTGELFF. CDR3 bases: TGTGCCAGCAGCTGGACAGGGGTGAGCACCGGGGAGCTGTTTTTT. Variable domain in full (rest from reference TRBV5-8 and TRBJ2-2): EAGVTQSPTHLIKTRGQQATLRCSPISGHTSVYWYQQALGLGLQFLLWYDEGEERNRGNFPPRFSGRQFPNYSSELNVNALELEDSALYLCASSWTGVSTGELFFGEGSRLTVL.

V is TRBV19 and J is TRBJ1-5, with TRBD1 as a possible D gene (5 bases). This CDR3 comprises 13 residues. The germline V gene has CDR1 LNHDA and CDR2 SQIVND (reference sequence). V was clipped by 8 bases and J by 2 bases, with 10 bases between them. DNA of the CDR3: TGTGCCAGTTCACAGGTACGCAATCAGCCCCAGCATTTT. Encoded protein: CASSQVRNQPQHF.

The chain joins TRBV10-3 to TRBJ1-5; maybe TRBD1 (6 bases). V gave up 6 bases and J gave up 2 bases, with 17 bases separating them. Germline loops: CDR1 ENHRY, CDR2 SYGVKD. This CDR3 has 16 residues. CDR3 bases: TGTGCCATCAGCAAGACAGGCTCCATCGGCAATCAGCCCCAGCATTTT. It yields the protein CAISKTGSIGNQPQHF.

The J gene is TRBJ2-7, the V gene TRBV7-8; possible D gene TRBD1, 6 bases. Germline V gene data show CDR1 as SGHVS and CDR2 as FQNEAQ. This CDR3 is 14 amino acids long. Trimming left V 0 bases short and J 3 bases short, with 9 bases between. The CDR3 region has the DNA TGTGCCAGCAGCTTAGCGGGGGCCTTCTACGAGCAGTACTTC. It translates to CASSLAGAFYEQYF.

This clone was seen a handful of times. The J gene is TRBJ1-6, the V gene TRBV30; TRBD1 agrees at 7 bases. V trimming: 4 bases; J trimming: 10 bases; junction bases outside the gene matches: 13. CDR3 length equals 15 residues. Germline CDR1 is GTSNPN and CDR2 is SVGIG (reference sequence). As DNA, the CDR3 is TGTGCCTGGACAGACCGGGACAGAAATTGGTCACCCCTCCACTTT. Amino acids: CAWTDRDRNWSPLHF.

The chain couples TRBV4-3 to TRBJ2-7; 7 bases agree with TRBD1. The CDR3 runs 13 residues. V gave up 4 bases and J gave up 3 bases; unmatched junction bases: 3. The germline CDR1 and CDR2 sequences are LGHNA and YSLEER. In DNA form, the CDR3 reads TGCGCCAGCAGCCTTCGACAGGGCTACGAGCAGTACTTC. Residues: CASSLRQGYEQYF.

This sequence joins TRBV2 and TRBJ2-5; tentatively, D is TRBD1 (6 bases). The V end lost 10 bases, the J end lost 2 bases, and 14 bases lay between the germline ends. The CDR3 has 13 residues. The V gene's germline CDR1 is SNHLY and CDR2 FYNNEI. The CDR3 bases are TGTGCCACCCAAGGACAGCGGCAAGAGACCCAGTACTTC. Encoded protein: CATQGQRQETQYF.

V usage is TRBV4-2 and J usage is TRBJ2-5; perhaps TRBD2 as D (6 bases). The CDR3 extends over 15 amino acids. The V gene's germline CDR1 is LGHNA and CDR2 YNFKEQ. Trimming cost V 7 bases and J 3 bases, with 18 bases left between them. The chain's CDR3 is CASTTKYSGEETQYF. The CDR3 nucleotides are TGTGCCAGCACCACCAAGTATAGCGGAGAAGAGACCCAGTACTTC.

V and J are TRBV10-1 and TRBJ2-2, with TRBD2 matching 11 bases. CDR1 and CDR2 (germline): WNHNN, SYGVQD (reference sequence). This CDR3 has 18 amino acids. V shed 2 bases, J shed 4 bases, and the junction held 9 bases outside the gene matches. In nucleotides, the CDR3 is TGCGCCAGCAGTGAGACTCCCGGGACTAGCGGACCCACCGGGGAGCTGTTTTTT. It translates to CASSETPGTSGPTGELFF.

The chain has TRBV7-9 and TRBJ2-5; D may be TRBD2 (6 bases). V gave up 0 bases and J gave up 4 bases, with 12 bases separating them. Germline V gene data show CDR1 as SEHNR and CDR2 as FQNEAQ (reference sequence). The CDR3 is 15 residues long. CDR3: CASSLARGQAETQYF. CDR3 nucleotides: TGTGCCAGCAGCTTAGCGCGGGGTCAGGCAGAGACCCAGTACTTC.

The chain employs TRBV6-6 and TRBJ1-2; possible D gene TRBD1, 6 bases. This CDR3 contains 12 residues. Germline CDR1 MNHNY, CDR2 SVGAGI (reference sequence). Trimming removed 5 bases from V and 5 bases from J, with 9 bases in between. CDR3 loop: CASSEGQYGYTF. In DNA, the CDR3 is TGTGCCAGCAGTGAGGGACAATATGGCTACACCTTC.

V usage is TRBV5-1 and J usage is TRBJ1-2, with TRBD1 identical over 9 bases. Trimming removed 2 bases from V and 2 bases from J; junction bases left unmatched: 4. CDR1 and CDR2 from the germline V gene are SGHRS and YFSETQ. The CDR3 runs to 15 residues. The DNA for the CDR3 is TGCGCCAGCAGCTTACAGGGGGCCCCGAACTATGGCTACACCTTC. It specifies CASSLQGAPNYGYTF.